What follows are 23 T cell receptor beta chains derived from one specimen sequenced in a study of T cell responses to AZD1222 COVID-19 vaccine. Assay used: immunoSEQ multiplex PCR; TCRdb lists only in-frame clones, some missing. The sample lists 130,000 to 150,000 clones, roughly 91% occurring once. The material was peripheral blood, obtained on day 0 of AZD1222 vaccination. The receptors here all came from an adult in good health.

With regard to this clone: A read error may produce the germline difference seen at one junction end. Here the CDR3 DNA reads TGTGCCAGCAGAAGACAGGTGAACGCCTTC. This encodes CASRRQVNAF. This chain uses TRBV14 with TRBJ1-2; D possibly corresponds to TRBD1 (6 bases). The CDR3 is made up of 10 amino acids. CDR1 is SGHDN, CDR2 FVKESK, per germline. The full variable domain, completed using reference TRBV14 and TRBJ1-2, is EAGVTQFPSHSVIEKGQTVTLRCDPISGHDNLYWYRRVMGKEIKFLLHFVKESKQDESGMPNNRFLAERTGGTYSTLKVQPAELEDSGVYFCASRRQVNAFGSGTRLTVV.

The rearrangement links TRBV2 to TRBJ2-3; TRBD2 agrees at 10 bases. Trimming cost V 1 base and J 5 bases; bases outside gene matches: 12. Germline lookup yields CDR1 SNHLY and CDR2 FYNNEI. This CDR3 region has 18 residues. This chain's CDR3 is CASSEVGSLAGDGDTQYF. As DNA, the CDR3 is TGTGCCAGCAGTGAAGTGGGTTCGCTAGCGGGGGATGGAGATACGCAGTATTTT.

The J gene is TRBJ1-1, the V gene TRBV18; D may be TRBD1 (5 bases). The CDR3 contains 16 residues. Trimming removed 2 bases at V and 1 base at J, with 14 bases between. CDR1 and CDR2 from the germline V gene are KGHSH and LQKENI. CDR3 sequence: CASSPNRNPTNTEAFF. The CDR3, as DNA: TGTGCCAGCTCACCAAACAGGAATCCAACGAACACTGAAGCTTTCTTT.

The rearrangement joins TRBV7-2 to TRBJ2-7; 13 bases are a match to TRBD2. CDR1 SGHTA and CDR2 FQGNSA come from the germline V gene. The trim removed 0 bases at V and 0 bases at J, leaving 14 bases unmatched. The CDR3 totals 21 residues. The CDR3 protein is CASSLAALGLAGEGSSYEQYF. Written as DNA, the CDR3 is TGTGCCAGCAGCTTAGCGGCTCTAGGACTAGCGGGAGAGGGGAGCTCCTACGAGCAGTACTTC.

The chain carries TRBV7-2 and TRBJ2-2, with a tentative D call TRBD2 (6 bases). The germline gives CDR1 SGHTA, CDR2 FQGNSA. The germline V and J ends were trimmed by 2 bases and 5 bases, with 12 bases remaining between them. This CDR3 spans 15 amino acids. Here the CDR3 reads CASSLSGVGTGELFF. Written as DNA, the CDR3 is TGTGCCAGCAGCTTATCGGGAGTTGGGACCGGGGAGCTGTTTTTT.

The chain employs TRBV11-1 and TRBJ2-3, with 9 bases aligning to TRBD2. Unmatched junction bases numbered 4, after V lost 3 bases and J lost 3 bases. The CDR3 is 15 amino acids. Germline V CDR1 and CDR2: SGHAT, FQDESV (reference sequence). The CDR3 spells CASSLPSGVTDTQYF. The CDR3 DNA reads TGTGCCAGCAGCTTGCCTAGCGGGGTAACAGATACGCAGTATTTT.

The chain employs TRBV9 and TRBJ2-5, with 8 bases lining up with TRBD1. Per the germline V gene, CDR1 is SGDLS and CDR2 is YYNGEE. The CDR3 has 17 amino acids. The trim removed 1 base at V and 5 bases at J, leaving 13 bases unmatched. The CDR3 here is CASSVLDRERETETQYF. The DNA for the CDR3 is TGTGCCAGCAGCGTATTGGACAGGGAAAGGGAGACTGAGACCCAGTACTTC.

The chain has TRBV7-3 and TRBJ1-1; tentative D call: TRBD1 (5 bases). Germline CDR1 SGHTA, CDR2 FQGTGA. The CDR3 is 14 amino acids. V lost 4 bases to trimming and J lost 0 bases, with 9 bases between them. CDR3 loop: CASSSGRLNTEAFF. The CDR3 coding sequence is TGTGCCAGCAGCTCGGGACGGCTGAACACTGAAGCTTTCTTT.

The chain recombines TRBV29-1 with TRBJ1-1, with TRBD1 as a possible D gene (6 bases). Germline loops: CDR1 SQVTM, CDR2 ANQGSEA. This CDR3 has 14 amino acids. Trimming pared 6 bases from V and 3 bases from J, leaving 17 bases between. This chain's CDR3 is CSVNKGERYTEAFF. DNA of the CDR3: TGCAGCGTCAACAAGGGGGAGAGATACACTGAAGCTTTCTTT.

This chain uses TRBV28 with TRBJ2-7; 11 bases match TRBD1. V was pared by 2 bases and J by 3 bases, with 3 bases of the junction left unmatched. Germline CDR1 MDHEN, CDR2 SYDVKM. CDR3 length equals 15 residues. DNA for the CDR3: TGTGCCAGCAGTTTACTGGGGACAGGGGGCTACGAGCAGTACTTC. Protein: CASSLLGTGGYEQYF.

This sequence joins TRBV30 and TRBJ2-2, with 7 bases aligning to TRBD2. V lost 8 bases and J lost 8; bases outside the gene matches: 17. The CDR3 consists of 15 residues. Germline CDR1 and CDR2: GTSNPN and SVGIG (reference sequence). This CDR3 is CAGARDYTISGELFF. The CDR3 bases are TGTGCCGGCGCCCGGGACTACACTATTTCGGGGGAGCTGTTTTTT.

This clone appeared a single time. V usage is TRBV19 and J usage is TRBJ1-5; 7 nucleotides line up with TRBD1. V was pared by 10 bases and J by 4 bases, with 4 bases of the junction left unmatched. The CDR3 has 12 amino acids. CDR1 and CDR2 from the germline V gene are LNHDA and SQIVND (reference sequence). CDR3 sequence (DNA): TGTGCCACCAAACAGGGGAATCAGCCCCAGCATTTT. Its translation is CATKQGNQPQHF.

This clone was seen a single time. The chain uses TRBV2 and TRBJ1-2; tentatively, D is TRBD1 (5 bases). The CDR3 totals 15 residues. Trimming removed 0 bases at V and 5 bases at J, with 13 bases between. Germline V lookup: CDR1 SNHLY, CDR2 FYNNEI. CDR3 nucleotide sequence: TGTGCCAGCAGTGAAGCGCTTGACAGTCCTTATGGCTACACCTTC. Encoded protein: CASSEALDSPYGYTF.

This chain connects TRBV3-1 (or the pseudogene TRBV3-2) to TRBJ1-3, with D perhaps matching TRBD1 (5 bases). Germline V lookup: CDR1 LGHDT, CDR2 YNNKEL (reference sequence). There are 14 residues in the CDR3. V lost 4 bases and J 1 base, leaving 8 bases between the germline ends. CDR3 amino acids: CASSPRGSGNTIYF. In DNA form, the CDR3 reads TGTGCCAGCAGCCCCCGGGGGTCTGGAAACACCATATATTTT.

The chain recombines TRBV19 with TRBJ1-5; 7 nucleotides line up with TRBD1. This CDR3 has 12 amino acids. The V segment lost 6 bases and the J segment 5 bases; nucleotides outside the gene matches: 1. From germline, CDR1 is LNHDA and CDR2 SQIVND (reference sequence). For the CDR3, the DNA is TGTGCCAGTAGCAGGGGGGATCAGCCCCAGCATTTT. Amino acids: CASSRGDQPQHF.

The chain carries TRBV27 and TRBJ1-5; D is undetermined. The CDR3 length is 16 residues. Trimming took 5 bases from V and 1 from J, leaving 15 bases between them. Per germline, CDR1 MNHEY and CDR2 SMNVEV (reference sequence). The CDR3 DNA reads TGTGCCAGCAGTCCGACCCTTGGGGTGAGCAATCAGCCCCAGCATTTT. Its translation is CASSPTLGVSNQPQHF.

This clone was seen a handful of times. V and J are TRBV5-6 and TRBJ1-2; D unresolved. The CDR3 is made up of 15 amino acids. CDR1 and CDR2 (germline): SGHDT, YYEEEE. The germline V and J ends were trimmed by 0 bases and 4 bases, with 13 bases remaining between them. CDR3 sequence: CASSLVAGKAYGYTF. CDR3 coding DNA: TGTGCCAGCAGCTTGGTCGCCGGCAAGGCCTATGGCTACACCTTC.

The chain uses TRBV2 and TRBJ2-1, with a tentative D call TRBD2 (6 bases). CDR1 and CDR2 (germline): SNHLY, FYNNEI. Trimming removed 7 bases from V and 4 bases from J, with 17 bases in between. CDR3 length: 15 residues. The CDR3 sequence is CASTKEGKGYNEQFF. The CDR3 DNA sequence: TGTGCCAGCACTAAGGAGGGGAAAGGGTACAATGAGCAGTTCTTC.

DNA for the CDR3: TGTGCCAGCAGTTACTTAGGACAGAATTACGAGCAGTACTTC. This sequence encodes CASSYLGQNYEQYF. V and J are TRBV6-6 and TRBJ2-7; maybe TRBD1 (6 bases). CDR1 MNHNY and CDR2 SVGAGI come from the germline V gene (reference sequence). V lost 1 base and J lost 4, with 11 bases in between. The CDR3 extends over 14 amino acids.

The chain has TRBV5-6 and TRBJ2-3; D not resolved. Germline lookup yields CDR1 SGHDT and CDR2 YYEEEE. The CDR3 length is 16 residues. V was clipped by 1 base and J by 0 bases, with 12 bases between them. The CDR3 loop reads CASSLSYAASTDTQYF. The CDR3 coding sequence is TGTGCCAGCAGCTTGTCTTACGCGGCTAGCACAGATACGCAGTATTTT.

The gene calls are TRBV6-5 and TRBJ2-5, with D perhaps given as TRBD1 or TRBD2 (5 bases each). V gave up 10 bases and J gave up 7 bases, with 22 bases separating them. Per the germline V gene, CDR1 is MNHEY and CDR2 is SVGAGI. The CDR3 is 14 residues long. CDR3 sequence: CATTVRGRVGTQYF. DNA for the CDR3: TGTGCCACCACCGTACGGGGCCGCGTGGGGACCCAGTACTTC.

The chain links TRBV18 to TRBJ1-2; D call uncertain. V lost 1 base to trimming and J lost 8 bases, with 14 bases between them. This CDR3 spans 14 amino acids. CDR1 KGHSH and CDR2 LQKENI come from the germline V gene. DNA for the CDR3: TGTGCCAGCTCACCACTTACTAGGGTCGAGGGCTACACCTTC. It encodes CASSPLTRVEGYTF.

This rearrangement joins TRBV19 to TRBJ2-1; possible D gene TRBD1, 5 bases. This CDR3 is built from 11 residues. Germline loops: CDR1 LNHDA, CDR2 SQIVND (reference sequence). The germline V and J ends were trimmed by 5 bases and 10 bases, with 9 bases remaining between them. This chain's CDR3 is CASSLRQEQFF. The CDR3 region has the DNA TGTGCCAGTAGTCTCCGACAGGAGCAGTTCTTC.